This TCR beta chain is drawn from a study of T cell changes during pregnancy in multiple sclerosis. Trimming removed 2 bases at V and 1 base at J, with 9 bases between. CDR3 length: 15 residues. The V gene's germline CDR1 is MNHNS and CDR2 SASEGT. Here immunoSEQ multiplex PCR was the method, and the copy in TCRdb shows in-frame clones only, minus some. Among about 80,000 clones listed, approximately 94% were seen once. The receptor's source is a female donor in good health, enrolled as a control in a pregnancy study. This sequence joins TRBV6-1 and TRBJ1-3; no firm D call. Sequenced here: peripheral blood, sampled after pregnancy. For the CDR3, the DNA is TGTGCCAGCAGTGAATTTGCGGGATCTGGAAACACCATATATTTT. Amino acid sequence: CASSEFAGSGNTIYF.